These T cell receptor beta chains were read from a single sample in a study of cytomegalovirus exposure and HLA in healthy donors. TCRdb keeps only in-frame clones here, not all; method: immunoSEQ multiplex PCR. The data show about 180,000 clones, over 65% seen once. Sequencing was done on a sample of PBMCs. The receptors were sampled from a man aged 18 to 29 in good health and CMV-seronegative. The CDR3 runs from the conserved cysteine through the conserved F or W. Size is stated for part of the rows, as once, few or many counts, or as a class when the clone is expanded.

CDR3aa: CASSRKGKREASYNEQFF; abundance: NA; j_gene: TRBJ2-1; v_gene: TRBV25-1
CDR3aa: CAWAGALGNQPQHF; abundance: NA; j_gene: TRBJ1-5; v_gene: TRBV30
CDR3aa: CASSQGSGSYEQYF; abundance: few; j_gene: TRBJ2-7; v_gene: TRBV4-1
CDR3aa: CASSIQGYHSPLHF; abundance: NA; j_gene: TRBJ1-6; v_gene: TRBV6-5
CDR3aa: CASSSVGGLDGYTF; abundance: once; j_gene: TRBJ1-2; v_gene: TRBV5-6
CDR3aa: CASSLGTGAYNEQFF; abundance: NA; j_gene: TRBJ2-1; v_gene: TRBV27
CDR3aa: CASSIEPGQINQPQHF; abundance: NA; j_gene: TRBJ1-5; v_gene: TRBV19
CDR3aa: CASLGGALGYEQYF; abundance: NA; j_gene: TRBJ2-7; v_gene: TRBV28
CDR3aa: CASSFGLAGPGELFF; abundance: NA; j_gene: TRBJ2-2; v_gene: TRBV27
CDR3aa: CASSFPGDNSPLHF; abundance: NA; j_gene: TRBJ1-6; v_gene: TRBV28
CDR3aa: CASSRLTGTSGRNEQFF; abundance: once; j_gene: TRBJ2-1; v_gene: TRBV7-3
CDR3aa: CASSFTGGKETQYF; abundance: few; j_gene: TRBJ2-5; v_gene: TRBV28
CDR3aa: CASSLDSGPTDTQYF; abundance: NA; j_gene: TRBJ2-3; v_gene: TRBV13
CDR3aa: CASTPQAGGDTQYF; abundance: NA; j_gene: TRBJ2-3; v_gene: TRBV7-2
CDR3aa: CASSAQGAIFYEQYF; abundance: once; j_gene: TRBJ2-7; v_gene: TRBV5-1
CDR3aa: CASPPGGEQYF; abundance: NA; j_gene: TRBJ2-7; v_gene: TRBV10-1
CDR3aa: CASSPVYTEAFF; abundance: NA; j_gene: TRBJ1-1; v_gene: TRBV6-1
CDR3aa: CASSLAGGNSPLHF; abundance: NA; j_gene: TRBJ1-6; v_gene: TRBV7-9
CDR3aa: CASSLSGYRVTYNEQFF; abundance: NA; j_gene: TRBJ2-1; v_gene: TRBV28
CDR3aa: CASSSFKSIGGNQPQHF; abundance: NA; j_gene: TRBJ1-5; v_gene: TRBV7-2
CDR3aa: CAIRSYNEQFF; abundance: NA; j_gene: TRBJ2-1; v_gene: TRBV10-3
CDR3aa: CAIRPSGGEETQYF; abundance: NA; j_gene: TRBJ2-5; v_gene: TRBV10-3
CDR3aa: CASSSSEQGKSYEQHF; abundance: NA; j_gene: TRBJ2-7; v_gene: TRBV7-6
CDR3aa: CASSPPWGGKQPQHF; abundance: NA; j_gene: TRBJ1-5; v_gene: TRBV18
CDR3aa: CASSFPGRGVTEAFF; abundance: few; j_gene: TRBJ1-1; v_gene: TRBV7-3
CDR3aa: CASSLKQGGGSPLHF; abundance: NA; j_gene: TRBJ1-6; v_gene: TRBV5-4
CDR3aa: CASSLGAGTGSYEQYF; abundance: NA; j_gene: TRBJ2-7; v_gene: TRBV7-8
CDR3aa: CASSSLQGVTSPLHF; abundance: few; j_gene: TRBJ1-6; v_gene: TRBV7-6
CDR3aa: CSVSGTSGSATDTQYF; abundance: NA; j_gene: TRBJ2-3; v_gene: TRBV29-1
CDR3aa: CASLGGGSYNEQFF; abundance: NA; j_gene: TRBJ2-1; v_gene: TRBV5-4
CDR3aa: CSGHRVGYTEAFF; abundance: NA; j_gene: TRBJ1-1; v_gene: TRBV29-1
CDR3aa: CASEPGQGVYEQFF; abundance: NA; j_gene: TRBJ2-1; v_gene: TRBV5-1
CDR3aa: CASSIARTSGGAPYEQYF; abundance: once; j_gene: TRBJ2-7; v_gene: TRBV19
CDR3aa: CASSRPGTGKVNQPQHF; abundance: NA; j_gene: TRBJ1-5; v_gene: TRBV2
CDR3aa: CASSARDSEAFF; abundance: NA; j_gene: TRBJ1-1; v_gene: TRBV19
CDR3aa: CASIPTTGGPYEQYF; abundance: NA; j_gene: TRBJ2-7; v_gene: TRBV28
CDR3aa: CSAARGNQPQHF; abundance: NA; j_gene: TRBJ1-5; v_gene: TRBV29-1
CDR3aa: CASSPTSGQETQYF; abundance: NA; j_gene: TRBJ2-5; v_gene: TRBV5-1
CDR3aa: CASSERGVNQPQHF; abundance: NA; j_gene: TRBJ1-5; v_gene: TRBV5-4
CDR3aa: CASSQEPGTGGYGYTF; abundance: medium-sized; j_gene: TRBJ1-2; v_gene: TRBV4-2
CDR3aa: CAIGTREDLEQYF; abundance: NA; j_gene: TRBJ2-7; v_gene: TRBV10-3
CDR3aa: CASSLAVAGTQGCEQYF; abundance: NA; j_gene: TRBJ2-7; v_gene: TRBV5-6
CDR3aa: CASSKQGVNTEAFF; abundance: few; j_gene: TRBJ1-1; v_gene: TRBV7-9
CDR3aa: CAWSRRGGSYEQYF; abundance: NA; j_gene: TRBJ2-7; v_gene: TRBV2
CDR3aa: CASSFMQGRNEQFF; abundance: NA; j_gene: TRBJ2-1; v_gene: TRBV7-2
CDR3aa: CAIREQDRSGELFF; abundance: NA; j_gene: TRBJ2-2; v_gene: TRBV10-3
CDR3aa: CASSDAGSGNTIYF; abundance: NA; j_gene: TRBJ1-3; v_gene: TRBV25-1
CDR3aa: CASSFFGNEKLFF; abundance: NA; j_gene: TRBJ1-4; v_gene: TRBV11-2
CDR3aa: CASSTAKQETQYF; abundance: NA; j_gene: TRBJ2-5; v_gene: TRBV5-1
CDR3aa: CASSFLAGGIVNTEAFF; abundance: NA; j_gene: TRBJ1-1; v_gene: TRBV5-1
CDR3aa: CASGRDRGYSPLHF; abundance: NA; j_gene: TRBJ1-6; v_gene: TRBV19
CDR3aa: CASSYSRGDLHF; abundance: few; j_gene: TRBJ1-6; v_gene: TRBV6-5
CDR3aa: CASSGWRNEQFF; abundance: NA; j_gene: TRBJ2-1; v_gene: TRBV5-1
CDR3aa: CASSLSGSADTQYF; abundance: NA; j_gene: TRBJ2-3; v_gene: TRBV7-2
CDR3aa: CSVVGQLDGYTF; abundance: NA; j_gene: TRBJ1-2; v_gene: TRBV29-1
CDR3aa: CASSSGAYEQYF; abundance: NA; j_gene: TRBJ2-7; v_gene: TRBV18